One and the same sample provided the 7 T cell receptor beta chains below, sequenced in a study of CXCR3-negative and CXCR3-positive naive CD8 T cells. General study points: CXCR3-positive naive cells carried more hydrophobic TRB CDR3s than CXCR3-negative ones.

No antigen has been assigned to these receptors. Libraries were UMI-labeled 5' RACE TRB cDNA. TCRdb re-called the 5' RACE reads; every CDR3 protein appears as one record, without DNA. Recorded here are more than 80,000 distinct CDR3 sequences; the top ten clones represent 0.3% to 0.4%. Sequenced material: naive CXCR3+ CD8+ T cells from blood. Subset in this sample: CD45RO-CCR7+CD27+CD95- naive CD8+ T cells expressing CXCR3 (TNR3+). Receptor source: a human donor in good health. Some clones in this sample may be carry-over from other donors' samples.

The chain uses TRBV2 and TRBJ2-5. Germline CDR1 is SNHLY and CDR2 is FYNNEI. This CDR3 comprises 12 residues. CDR3 sequence: CASSVRGETQYF.

The V call is TRBV6-6, the J call TRBJ2-7; checking the TCRdb D call of TRBD2 is not possible without DNA. The germline CDR1 and CDR2 sequences are MNHNY and SVGAGI (reference sequence). This CDR3 is 16 amino acids long. The CDR3 spells CASSYHFQREPYEQYF.

This CDR3 reads CASSLGRGRNEQFF. The V and J genes are TRBV5-1 and TRBJ2-1; the TCRdb D gene call, TRBD1, has no DNA to confirm it. Germline V gene lookup returns CDR1 SGHRS and CDR2 YFSETQ. The CDR3 spans 14 residues.

This sequence joins TRBV4-1 and TRBJ2-3; there is no DNA to check the TCRdb D call of TRBD1. The CDR3 consists of 17 residues. CDR1 MGHRA and CDR2 YSYEKL come from the germline V gene. CDR3 amino acids: CASSPSRGQGVLDTQYF.

The chain links TRBV27 to TRBJ2-5; TCRdb lists TRBD1, though no DNA is available to test this call. CDR3 length: 15 amino acids. CDR1 and CDR2 (germline): MNHEY, SMNVEV (reference sequence). The CDR3 reads CASSLQGAREETQYF.

The V and J genes are TRBV29-1 and TRBJ2-3. The CDR3 is 12 residues long. The germline V gene encodes CDR1 SQVTM and CDR2 ANQGSEA. The CDR3 loop is CSVEGNSDTQYF.

V is TRBV6-5 and J is TRBJ2-1; the D call of TRBD2 rests on TCRdb alone, since no DNA is present to check it. The CDR3 is 17 amino acids. Per the germline V gene, CDR1 is MNHEY and CDR2 is SVGAGI. CDR3 region: CASSFLTSGGSYNEQFF.